A selection of T cell receptor beta chains follows, all from one sample in a study of post-analysis software for immune sequencing data. Each CDR3 protein gets one entry after TCRdb re-called the PCR reads with MiXCR. The table lists around 400,000 distinct CDR3 sequences, around 33% of them singletons. The sequencing sample was made of blood. These TCRs come from a girl aged 10 to 17 with multiple sclerosis. CDR3s include the opening cysteine and the closing phenylalanine or tryptophan. Each record gives: V gene, J gene, clone size, D gene, CDR3 DNA, CDR3 protein. D genes are given only for firm matches. Size is stated for part of the rows, as once, few or many counts, or as a class when the clone is expanded.

V gene: TRBV7-2; J gene: TRBJ2-5; clone size: NA; D gene: TRBD2; CDR3 DNA: TGTGCCGGCAGCTATTGGACTAGCGGGGGCCTACAAGAGACCCAGTACTTC; CDR3 protein: CAGSYWTSGGLQETQYF
V gene: TRBV3-1; J gene: TRBJ2-7; clone size: few; D gene: TRBD1; CDR3 DNA: TGTGCCAGCAGCCAAACAGGGGGATTGAAGTACTTC; CDR3 protein: CASSQTGGLKYF
V gene: TRBV4-1; J gene: TRBJ2-3; clone size: many; D gene: TRBD1; CDR3 DNA: TGCGCCAGCAGCCATACCGGGACAGGAAAAGATACGCAGTATTTT; CDR3 protein: CASSHTGTGKDTQYF
V gene: TRBV20-1; J gene: TRBJ2-7; clone size: NA; D gene: TRBD1; CDR3 DNA: TGCAGTGCTAGTACCCCGACAGGGGGCACCTACGAGCAGTACTTC; CDR3 protein: CSASTPTGGTYEQYF
V gene: TRBV29-1; J gene: TRBJ2-7; clone size: NA; D gene: NA; CDR3 DNA: TGCAGCATTGGCCGGGACGGCTCCTACGAGCAGTACTTC; CDR3 protein: CSIGRDGSYEQYF
V gene: TRBV7-9; J gene: TRBJ1-1; clone size: NA; D gene: NA; CDR3 DNA: TGTGCCAGCAGCGGGGGAATGAACACTGAAGCTTTCTTT; CDR3 protein: CASSGGMNTEAFF
V gene: TRBV6-5; J gene: TRBJ2-7; clone size: NA; D gene: TRBD2; CDR3 DNA: TGTGCCAGCAGCGACCGACTAGCGGGGGCCTACGAGCAGTACTTC; CDR3 protein: CASSDRLAGAYEQYF
V gene: TRBV15; J gene: TRBJ2-4; clone size: NA; D gene: NA; CDR3 DNA: TGTGCCACCAGCAGCCACGTGGAGGACAAAAACATTCAGTACTTC; CDR3 protein: CATSSHVEDKNIQYF
V gene: TRBV29-1; J gene: TRBJ2-5; clone size: NA; D gene: TRBD2; CDR3 DNA: TGCAGCGTCGGGACTAGCGGACCGGGAAAGACCCAGTACTTC; CDR3 protein: CSVGTSGPGKTQYF
V gene: TRBV12-3/TRBV12-4; J gene: TRBJ2-1; clone size: many; D gene: NA; CDR3 DNA: TGTGCCAGCACCACGAGCTCCTACAATGAGCAGTTCTTC; CDR3 protein: CASTTSSYNEQFF
V gene: TRBV24-1; J gene: TRBJ2-1; clone size: few; D gene: NA; CDR3 DNA: TGTGCCACCAGTTTTTCGGGTGAGCAGTTCTTC; CDR3 protein: CATSFSGEQFF
V gene: TRBV12-3/TRBV12-4; J gene: TRBJ1-2; clone size: NA; D gene: TRBD1; CDR3 DNA: TGTGCCAGCAACTGGGACAGGGGCAACTATGGCTACACCTTC; CDR3 protein: CASNWDRGNYGYTF
V gene: TRBV14; J gene: TRBJ1-2; clone size: NA; D gene: TRBD1; CDR3 DNA: TGTGCCAGCAGCCTCCGGACAGGGGCCGGTACTAACTATGGCTACACCTTC; CDR3 protein: CASSLRTGAGTNYGYTF
V gene: TRBV29-1; J gene: TRBJ2-7; clone size: few; D gene: TRBD1; CDR3 DNA: TGCAGCGCCGAGGGGACAGGGCCCTACGAGCAGTACTTC; CDR3 protein: CSAEGTGPYEQYF
V gene: TRBV28; J gene: TRBJ1-2; clone size: NA; D gene: NA; CDR3 DNA: TGTGCCAGCAGTCCTCCAGGGAACTATGGCTACACCTTC; CDR3 protein: CASSPPGNYGYTF
V gene: TRBV29-1; J gene: TRBJ1-2; clone size: NA; D gene: NA; CDR3 DNA: TGCAGCGTCCACCTTCGGAGGGGCTACACCTTC; CDR3 protein: CSVHLRRGYTF
V gene: TRBV4-1; J gene: TRBJ2-5; clone size: once; D gene: NA; CDR3 DNA: TGCGCCAGCAGCCGCCGGACGGGGGTGGGAGAGACCCAGTACTTC; CDR3 protein: CASSRRTGVGETQYF
V gene: TRBV20-1; J gene: TRBJ2-7; clone size: NA; D gene: NA; CDR3 DNA: TGCAGTGCTAGAGGGACGGTTGCCTACGAGCAGTACTTC; CDR3 protein: CSARGTVAYEQYF
V gene: TRBV4-2; J gene: TRBJ1-2; clone size: few; D gene: TRBD1; CDR3 DNA: TGTGCCAGCAGCCAAGACGCAGGGGGCTTCTATGGCTACACCTTC; CDR3 protein: CASSQDAGGFYGYTF
V gene: TRBV15; J gene: TRBJ1-1; clone size: few; D gene: NA; CDR3 DNA: TGTGCCACCAGCAGAGATAGAGTCAGGGGTAACACTGAAGCTTTCTTT; CDR3 protein: CATSRDRVRGNTEAFF
V gene: TRBV7-9; J gene: TRBJ2-1; clone size: NA; D gene: NA; CDR3 DNA: TGTGCCAGCAGCTTAATTGGGGGCTGGTCTGAGCAGTTCTTC; CDR3 protein: CASSLIGGWSEQFF
V gene: TRBV7-2; J gene: TRBJ1-5; clone size: few; D gene: NA; CDR3 DNA: TGTGCCAGCAGCATCAGGGGCAATCAGCCCCAGCATTTT; CDR3 protein: CASSIRGNQPQHF
V gene: TRBV7-2; J gene: TRBJ2-7; clone size: few; D gene: TRBD2; CDR3 DNA: TGTGCCAGCAGCTTAGAGGCGGGGGGGACCTACGAGCAGTACTTC; CDR3 protein: CASSLEAGGTYEQYF